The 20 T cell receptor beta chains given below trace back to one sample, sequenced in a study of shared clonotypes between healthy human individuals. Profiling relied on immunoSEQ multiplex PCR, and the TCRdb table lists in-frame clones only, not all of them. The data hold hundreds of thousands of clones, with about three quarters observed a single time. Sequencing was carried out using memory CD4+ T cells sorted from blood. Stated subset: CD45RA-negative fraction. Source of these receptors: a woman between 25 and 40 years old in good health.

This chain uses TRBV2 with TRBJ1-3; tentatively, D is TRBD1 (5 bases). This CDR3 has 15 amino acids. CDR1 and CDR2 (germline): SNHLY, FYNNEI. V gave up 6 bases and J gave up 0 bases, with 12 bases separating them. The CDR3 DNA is TGTGCCAGCAGCGTCAGGGAAAGCTCTGGAAACACCATATATTTT. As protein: CASSVRESSGNTIYF.

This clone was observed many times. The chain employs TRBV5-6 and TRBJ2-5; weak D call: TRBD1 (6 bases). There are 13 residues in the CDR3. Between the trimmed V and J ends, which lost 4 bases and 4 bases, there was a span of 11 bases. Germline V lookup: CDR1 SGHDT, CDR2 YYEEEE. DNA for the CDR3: TGTGCCAGCAGCCCACAGGGTGGAGAGACCCAGTACTTC. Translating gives CASSPQGGETQYF.

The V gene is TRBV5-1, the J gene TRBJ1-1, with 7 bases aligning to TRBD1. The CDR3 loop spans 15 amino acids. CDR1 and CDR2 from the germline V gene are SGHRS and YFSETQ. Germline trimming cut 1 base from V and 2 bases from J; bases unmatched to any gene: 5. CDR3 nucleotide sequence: TGCGCCAGCAGCTTGAAGACAGGGCCTAACACTGAAGCTTTCTTT. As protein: CASSLKTGPNTEAFF.

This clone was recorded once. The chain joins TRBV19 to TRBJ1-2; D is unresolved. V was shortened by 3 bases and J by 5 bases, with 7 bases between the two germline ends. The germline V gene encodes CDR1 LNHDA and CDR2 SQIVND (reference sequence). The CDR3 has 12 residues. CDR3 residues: CASSMSAYGYTF. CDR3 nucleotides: TGTGCCAGTAGTATGTCGGCGTATGGCTACACCTTC.

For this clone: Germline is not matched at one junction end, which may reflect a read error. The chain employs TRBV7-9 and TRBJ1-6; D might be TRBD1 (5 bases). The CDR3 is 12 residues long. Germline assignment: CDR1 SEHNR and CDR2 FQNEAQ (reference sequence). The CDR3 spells CASSLGDSPLHF. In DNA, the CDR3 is TGTGCCAGCAGTTTAGGGGATTCACCCCTCCACTTT.

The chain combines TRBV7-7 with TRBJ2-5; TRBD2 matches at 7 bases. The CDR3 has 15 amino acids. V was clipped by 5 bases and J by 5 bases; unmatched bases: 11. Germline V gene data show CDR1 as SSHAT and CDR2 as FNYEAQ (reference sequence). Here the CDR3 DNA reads TGTGCCAGCAGCACTGATCCCGGGAGGACCGAGACCCAGTACTTC. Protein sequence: CASSTDPGRTETQYF.

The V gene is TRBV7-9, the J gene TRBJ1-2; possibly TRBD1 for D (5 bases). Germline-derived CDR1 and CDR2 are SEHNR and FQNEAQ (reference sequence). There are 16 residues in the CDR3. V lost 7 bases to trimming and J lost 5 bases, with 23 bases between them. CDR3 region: CASTVRGSSYGYGYTF. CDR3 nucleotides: TGTGCCAGCACCGTTAGGGGTTCTTCCTACGGGTATGGCTACACCTTC. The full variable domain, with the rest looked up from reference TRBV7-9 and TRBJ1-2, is DTGVSQNPRHKITKRGQNVTFRCDPISEHNRLYWYRQTLGQGPEFLTYFQNEAQLEKSRLLSDRFSAERPKGSFSTLEIQRTEQGDSAMYLCASTVRGSSYGYGYTFGSGTRLTVV.

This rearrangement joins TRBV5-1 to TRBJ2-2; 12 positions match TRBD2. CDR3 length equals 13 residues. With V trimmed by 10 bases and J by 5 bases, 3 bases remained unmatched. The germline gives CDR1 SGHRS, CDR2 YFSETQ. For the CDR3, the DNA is TGCGCCTCAGGACTAGCGGGAACCGGGGAGCTGTTTTTT. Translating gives CASGLAGTGELFF. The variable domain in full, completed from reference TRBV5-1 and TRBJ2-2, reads KAGVTQTPRYLIKTRGQQVTLSCSPISGHRSVSWYQQTPGQGLQFLFEYFSETQRNKGNFPGRFSGRQFSNSRSEMNVSTLELGDSALYLCASGLAGTGELFFGEGSRLTVL.

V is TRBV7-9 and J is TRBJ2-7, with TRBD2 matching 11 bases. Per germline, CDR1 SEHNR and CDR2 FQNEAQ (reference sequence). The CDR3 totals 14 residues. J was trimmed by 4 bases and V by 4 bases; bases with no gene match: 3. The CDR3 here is CASSSLAGVYEQYF. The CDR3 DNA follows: TGTGCCAGCAGCTCACTAGCGGGGGTTTACGAGCAGTACTTC.

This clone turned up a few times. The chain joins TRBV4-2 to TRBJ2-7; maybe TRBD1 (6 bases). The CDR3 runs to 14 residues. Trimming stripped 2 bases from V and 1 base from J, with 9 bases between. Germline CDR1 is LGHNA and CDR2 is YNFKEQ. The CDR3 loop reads CASSQTDSSYEQYF. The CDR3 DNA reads TGTGCCAGCAGCCAAACGGACAGTTCCTACGAGCAGTACTTC.

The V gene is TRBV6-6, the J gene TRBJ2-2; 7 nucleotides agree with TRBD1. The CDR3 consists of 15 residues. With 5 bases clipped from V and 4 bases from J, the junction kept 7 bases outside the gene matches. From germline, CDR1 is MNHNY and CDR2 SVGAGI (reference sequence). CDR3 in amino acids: CASSPKTGRTGELFF. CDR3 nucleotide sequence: TGTGCCAGCAGTCCGAAGACAGGGCGCACCGGGGAGCTGTTTTTT.

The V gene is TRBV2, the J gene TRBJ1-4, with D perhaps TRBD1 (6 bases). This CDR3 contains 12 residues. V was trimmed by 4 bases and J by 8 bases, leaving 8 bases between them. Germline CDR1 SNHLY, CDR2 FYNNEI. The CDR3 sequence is CASSAQGEKLFF. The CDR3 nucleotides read TGTGCCAGCAGTGCCCAGGGGGAAAAACTGTTTTTT.

The CDR3 protein is CASGPTGTGELFF. The CDR3 nucleotides are TGTGCCAGTGGACCTACGGGGACCGGGGAGCTGTTTTTT. The chain has TRBV19 and TRBJ2-2; TRBD2 might be the D (5 bases). Per germline, CDR1 LNHDA and CDR2 SQIVND (reference sequence). With 8 bases removed from V and 5 bases from J, the gap between germline ends came to 12 bases. The CDR3 length is 13 residues. The whole variable domain, filled in from reference TRBV19 and TRBJ2-2, reads DGGITQSPKYLFRKEGQNVTLSCEQNLNHDAMYWYRQDPGQGLRLIYYSQIVNDFQKGDIAEGYSVSREKKESFPLTVTSAQKNPTAFYLCASGPTGTGELFFGEGSRLTVL.

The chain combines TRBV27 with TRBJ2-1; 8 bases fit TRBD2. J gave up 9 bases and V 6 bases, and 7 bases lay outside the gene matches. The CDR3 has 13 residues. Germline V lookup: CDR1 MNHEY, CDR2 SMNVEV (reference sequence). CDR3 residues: CASSPGLGAEQFF. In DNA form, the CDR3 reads TGTGCCAGCAGCCCGGGACTAGGAGCTGAGCAGTTCTTC.

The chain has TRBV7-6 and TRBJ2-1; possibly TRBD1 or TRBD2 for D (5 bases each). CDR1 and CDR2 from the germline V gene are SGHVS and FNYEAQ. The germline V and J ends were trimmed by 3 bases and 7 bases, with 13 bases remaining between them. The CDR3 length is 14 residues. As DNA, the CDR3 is TGTGCCAGCAGCTTGGGACCCCTTGAAAATGAGCAGTTCTTC. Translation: CASSLGPLENEQFF.

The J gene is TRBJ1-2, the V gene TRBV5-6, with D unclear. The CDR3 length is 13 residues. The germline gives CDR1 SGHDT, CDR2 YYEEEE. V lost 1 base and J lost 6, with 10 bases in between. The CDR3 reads CASSLSAGNGYTF. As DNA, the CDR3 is TGTGCCAGCAGCTTGTCAGCGGGGAATGGCTACACCTTC.

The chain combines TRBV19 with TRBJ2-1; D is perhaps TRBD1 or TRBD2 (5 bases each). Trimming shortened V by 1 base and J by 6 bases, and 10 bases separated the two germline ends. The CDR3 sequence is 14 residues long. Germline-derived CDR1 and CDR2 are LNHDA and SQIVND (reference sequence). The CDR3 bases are TGTGCCAGTAGTATAGCCGGGACGTCCAATGAGCAGTTCTTC. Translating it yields CASSIAGTSNEQFF.

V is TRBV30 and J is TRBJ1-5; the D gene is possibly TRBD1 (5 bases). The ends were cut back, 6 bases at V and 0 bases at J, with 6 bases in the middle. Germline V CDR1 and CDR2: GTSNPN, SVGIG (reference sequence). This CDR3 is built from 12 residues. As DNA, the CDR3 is TGTGCCTGTGGGGGTAGCAATCAGCCCCAGCATTTT. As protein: CACGGSNQPQHF.

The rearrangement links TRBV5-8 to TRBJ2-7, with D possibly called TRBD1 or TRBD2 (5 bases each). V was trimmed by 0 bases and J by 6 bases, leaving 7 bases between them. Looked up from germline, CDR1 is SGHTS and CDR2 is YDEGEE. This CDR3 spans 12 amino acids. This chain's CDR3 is CASSLVGGEQYF. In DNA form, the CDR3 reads TGTGCCAGCAGCTTGGTTGGGGGCGAGCAGTACTTC.

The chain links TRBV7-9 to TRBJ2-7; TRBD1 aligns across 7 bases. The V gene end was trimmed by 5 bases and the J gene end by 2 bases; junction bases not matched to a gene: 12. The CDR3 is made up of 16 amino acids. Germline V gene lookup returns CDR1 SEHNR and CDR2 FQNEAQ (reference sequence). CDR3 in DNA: TGTGCCAGCAGCCCCGAACAGGGGAAAGGGCCCTACGAGCAGTACTTC. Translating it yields CASSPEQGKGPYEQYF.